A selection of T cell receptor beta chains follows, all from one sample in a study of blood T cell repertoires in COVID-19. Only in-frame clones appear in the TCRdb table, and some are missing; sequencing was by immunoSEQ multiplex PCR. The sample records about 40,000 clones, about four fifths being singletons. Sequencing was carried out using peripheral blood. These receptors all stem from a woman between 55 and 75 years old with acute or convalescent COVID-19. The CDR3 runs from the conserved cysteine through the conserved F or W. D genes are given only for firm matches. Clone size is not always given. Where it is, it says once, few, many or a class for expanded clones.

cdr3_nt: TGTGCCAGCAGCCAGGGACTCCCGAACACCGGGGAGCTGTTTTTT
cdr3_aa: CASSQGLPNTGELFF
d_call: -
clone_size: -
j_call: TRBJ2-2
v_call: TRBV7-9

cdr3_nt: TGTGCCAGCTCCCCGGGACATAACAGCTTGAACACTGAAGCTTTCTTT
cdr3_aa: CASSPGHNSLNTEAFF
d_call: -
clone_size: -
j_call: TRBJ1-1
v_call: TRBV18

cdr3_nt: TGTGCCACCAGGTACCGGGACAAATACGAGCAGTACTTC
cdr3_aa: CATRYRDKYEQYF
d_call: -
clone_size: once
j_call: TRBJ2-7
v_call: TRBV24-1

cdr3_nt: TGTGCCAGCAGTTTATCCGGCGGGGAGCTGTTTTTT
cdr3_aa: CASSLSGGELFF
d_call: -
clone_size: -
j_call: TRBJ2-2
v_call: TRBV27

cdr3_nt: TGTGCCATACAAACAGGGGTGAATAATTCACCCCTCCACTTT
cdr3_aa: CAIQTGVNNSPLHF
d_call: TRBD1
clone_size: -
j_call: TRBJ1-6
v_call: TRBV30

cdr3_nt: TGTGCCACCAGTGATTTGACTCTCGCGGATACGCAGTATTTT
cdr3_aa: CATSDLTLADTQYF
d_call: -
clone_size: -
j_call: TRBJ2-3
v_call: TRBV24-1

cdr3_nt: TGTGCCAGCAGCTCGGCAGGGGGCGACTATGGCTACACCTTC
cdr3_aa: CASSSAGGDYGYTF
d_call: TRBD1
clone_size: -
j_call: TRBJ1-2
v_call: TRBV5-6

cdr3_nt: TGTGCCAGCAGTGGACAGATGAACACTGAAGCTTTCTTT
cdr3_aa: CASSGQMNTEAFF
d_call: -
clone_size: -
j_call: TRBJ1-1
v_call: TRBV27

cdr3_nt: TGTGCCAGCTCACCAAATAAAGACAGGGGAAATCAGCCCCAGCATTTT
cdr3_aa: CASSPNKDRGNQPQHF
d_call: TRBD1
clone_size: few
j_call: TRBJ1-5
v_call: TRBV18

cdr3_nt: TGCGCCAGCAGCCAAGGAACAAAAAGTGAGCCCCAGCATTTT
cdr3_aa: CASSQGTKSEPQHF
d_call: -
clone_size: -
j_call: TRBJ1-5
v_call: TRBV4-1

cdr3_nt: TGTGCCAGCAGTTTAATACAGGGAAATTCACCCCTCCACTTT
cdr3_aa: CASSLIQGNSPLHF
d_call: -
clone_size: -
j_call: TRBJ1-6
v_call: TRBV27

cdr3_nt: TGTGCCACCAGCAGAGATGGCGGGTTGAGTAGTACCGGGGAGCTGTTTTTT
cdr3_aa: CATSRDGGLSSTGELFF
d_call: -
clone_size: -
j_call: TRBJ2-2
v_call: TRBV15

cdr3_nt: TGTGCCTGGGGTAGGACAGCGGGAGCCGGGGAGCTGTTTTTT
cdr3_aa: CAWGRTAGAGELFF
d_call: TRBD2
clone_size: -
j_call: TRBJ2-2
v_call: TRBV30

cdr3_nt: TGTGCCAGCAGCGTGGACAGGGGTACCTACGAGCAGTACTTC
cdr3_aa: CASSVDRGTYEQYF
d_call: TRBD1
clone_size: -
j_call: TRBJ2-7
v_call: TRBV7-9

cdr3_nt: TGCGCCAGCAGCCCGGACAGGGTGGGCGAAAAACTGTTTTTT
cdr3_aa: CASSPDRVGEKLFF
d_call: TRBD1
clone_size: few
j_call: TRBJ1-4
v_call: TRBV5-1

cdr3_nt: TGTGCCAGCAGCTTAGCCAGTGGTTCACCCCTCCACTTT
cdr3_aa: CASSLASGSPLHF
d_call: -
clone_size: -
j_call: TRBJ1-6
v_call: TRBV7-9

cdr3_nt: TGCAGCGTTGATGCGATGTACACCTTC
cdr3_aa: CSVDAMYTF
d_call: -
clone_size: -
j_call: TRBJ1-2
v_call: TRBV29-1

cdr3_nt: TGCGCCAGCGCTCCGGTTTCTTCCGAGCAGTACTTC
cdr3_aa: CASAPVSSEQYF
d_call: -
clone_size: few
j_call: TRBJ2-7
v_call: TRBV10-2

cdr3_nt: TGCGCCAGCAGCCAAGAATGGTATCCAGGGCGAGGCGTCACTGAAGCTTTCTTT
cdr3_aa: CASSQEWYPGRGVTEAFF
d_call: -
clone_size: -
j_call: TRBJ1-1
v_call: TRBV4-1

cdr3_nt: TGTGCCAGCACTACAGGACGGATCTCTGGAAACACCATATATTTT
cdr3_aa: CASTTGRISGNTIYF
d_call: -
clone_size: -
j_call: TRBJ1-3
v_call: TRBV2

cdr3_nt: TGTGCCAGCAGCCCGCGCCAGGGTGGGGATACGCAGTATTTT
cdr3_aa: CASSPRQGGDTQYF
d_call: -
clone_size: -
j_call: TRBJ2-3
v_call: TRBV9